The next 7 T cell receptor beta chains were all read from a single sample in a study of blood T cell repertoires in COVID-19. Here immunoSEQ multiplex PCR was the method, and the copy in TCRdb shows in-frame clones only, minus some. The sample yields around 270,000 clones, around 90% seen once. Sequenced: peripheral blood. Source of these receptors: a person aged 18 to 35 with COVID-19, enrolled during active disease.

This rearrangement joins TRBV11-2 to TRBJ2-7, with 8 nucleotides matching TRBD2. CDR1 is SGHAT and CDR2 is FQNNGV in the germline V gene. With V trimmed by 6 bases and J by 6 bases, 7 bases remained unmatched. CDR3 size: 13 residues. CDR3 nucleotides: TGTGCCAGCAGTCAGGCGGGGGGCACCGAGCAGTACTTC. This encodes CASSQAGGTEQYF.

The chain has TRBV19 and TRBJ2-7; D unclear. This CDR3 spans 12 amino acids. Trimming shortened V by 8 bases and J by 3 bases, and 11 bases separated the two germline ends. In germline, CDR1 is LNHDA, CDR2 SQIVND (reference sequence). CDR3 sequence: CASGVGGYEQYF. The CDR3 coding sequence is TGTGCCAGTGGCGTAGGCGGCTACGAGCAGTACTTC.

V usage is TRBV5-1 and J usage is TRBJ2-1; possible D gene TRBD2, 6 bases. Germline lookup yields CDR1 SGHRS and CDR2 YFSETQ. V lost 3 bases and J 8 bases, leaving 15 bases between the germline ends. The length of the CDR3 is 14 residues. CDR3 amino acids: CASSSLGSRDEQFF. The CDR3 coding sequence is TGCGCCAGCAGCTCCCTCGGGAGCCGGGATGAGCAGTTCTTC.

This clone came up a few times. The chain couples TRBV6-2 or TRBV6-3 to TRBJ2-7, with TRBD2 matching over 10 bases. V shed 3 bases, J shed 6 bases, and the junction held 8 bases outside the gene matches. The CDR3 runs to 15 residues. The germline gives CDR1 MNHEY, CDR2 SVGEGT. The CDR3 coding sequence is TGTGCCAGCAGTTATGTTGGGACTAGCGATTCCGAGCAGTACTTC. It is translated as CASSYVGTSDSEQYF.

The chain carries TRBV5-1 and TRBJ2-1; 10 bases fit TRBD2. Germline trimming cut 4 bases from V and 1 base from J; bases unmatched to any gene: 2. The germline V gene has CDR1 SGHRS and CDR2 YFSETQ. The CDR3 totals 15 residues. CDR3 nucleotide sequence: TGCGCCAGCAGCCTAGCGGGAGAATCCTACAATGAGCAGTTCTTC. Encoded protein: CASSLAGESYNEQFF.

The chain uses TRBV18 and TRBJ1-2; D is unresolved. Trimming removed 6 bases at V and 6 bases at J, with 17 bases between. This CDR3 is built from 14 residues. In germline, CDR1 is KGHSH, CDR2 LQKENI. Written as DNA, the CDR3 is TGTGCCAGCTCGTGGGGAGACCCGAAGGATGGCTACACCTTC. Its translation: CASSWGDPKDGYTF.

This rearrangement joins TRBV6-2 or TRBV6-3 to TRBJ1-2; D call uncertain. Trimming pared 4 bases from V and 8 bases from J, leaving 11 bases between. CDR3 size: 12 residues. Germline assignment: CDR1 MNHEY and CDR2 SVGEGT. CDR3 protein: CASSFTTTGYTF. The CDR3 DNA is TGTGCCAGCAGTTTTACTACCACGGGCTACACCTTC.